This TCR beta chain emerged from a study of beta chain features in type 1 diabetes. This clone was counted a few times. Expressed TCRB transcripts were sequenced because the entire RNA isolate underwent reverse transcription. Clones were sequenced by immunoSEQ multiplex PCR, and TCRdb holds only the in-frame ones, with some missing. The top ten clones hold 0.02% to 0.025% of a sample with under 950,000 clones, roughly 15% of them seen once. Source material: naive CD4+ T cells from blood. This TCR derives from a woman aged 18-30 years in good health.

The CDR3 bases are TGTGCCAGCAGTGACGGGGTGAGGGGTAGCGGCTACGAGCAGTACTTC. It codes for CASSDGVRGSGYEQYF. V usage is TRBV2 and J usage is TRBJ2-7; possibly TRBD2 for D (6 bases). Trimming shortened V by 3 bases and J by 3 bases, and 18 bases separated the two germline ends. This CDR3 spans 16 amino acids. CDR1 SNHLY and CDR2 FYNNEI come from the germline V gene.